Below are 12 T cell receptor beta chains sequenced from a single sample in a study of OX40 agonist ivuxolimab in advanced cancers. Assay: immunoSEQ multiplex PCR; the TCRdb copy retains only in-frame clones and omits some. The top ten clones hold about 8% of a sample with 60,000 to 85,000 clones, around 93% of them seen once. The sample here was CD4+ or CD8+ T cells sorted from blood, taken in a trial of the OX40 agonist ivuxolimab. These receptors originate from an adult with an advanced solid tumor such as melanoma, head and neck, liver or kidney cancer.

The V and J genes are TRBV9 and TRBJ2-1; 9 bases match TRBD2. V trimming: 0 bases; J trimming: 8 bases; junction bases outside the gene matches: 6. The CDR3 loop spans 15 amino acids. Germline CDR1 is SGDLS and CDR2 is YYNGEE. For the CDR3, the DNA is TGTGCCAGCAGCGTAGGGAGCGGGGGGCCTGATGAGCAGTTCTTC. Translated: CASSVGSGGPDEQFF.

V and J are TRBV15 and TRBJ1-1; TRBD1 matches at 7 bases. The V gene's germline CDR1 is LNHNV and CDR2 YYDKDF (reference sequence). Germline trimming cut 2 bases from V and 0 bases from J; bases unmatched to any gene: 3. This CDR3 comprises 15 residues. The CDR3 coding sequence is TGTGCCACCAGCAGACGGGACAGAATGAACACTGAAGCTTTCTTT. Its translation: CATSRRDRMNTEAFF.

The chain couples TRBV6-6 to TRBJ2-2; D possibly uses TRBD1 or TRBD2 (5 bases each). Trimming pared 6 bases from V and 4 bases from J, leaving 15 bases between. The length of the CDR3 is 15 residues. CDR1 is MNHNY and CDR2 is SVGAGI in the germline V gene (reference sequence). This CDR3 reads CASSALGAGTGELFF. CDR3 sequence (DNA): TGTGCCAGCAGCGCGCTAGGGGCGGGCACCGGGGAGCTGTTTTTT.

The chain employs TRBV21-1 and TRBJ2-5; the table's D call TRBD2 went unverified against the DNA. TRBV21-1 is noted as a pseudogene. There are 15 residues in the CDR3. The CDR3 spells CASSPQRGGLKTQYF. Here the CDR3 DNA reads TGTGCCAGCAGCCCGCAGCGGGGGGGCCTGAAGACCCAGTACTTC.

The rearrangement links TRBV4-3 to TRBJ1-2; 8 bases match TRBD1. The CDR3 has 15 amino acids. Germline loops: CDR1 LGHNA, CDR2 YSLEER. V was pared by 0 bases and J by 3 bases, with 3 bases of the junction left unmatched. The DNA of the CDR3 is TGCGCCAGCAGCCAAGATGGACAGGGAGACTATGGCTACACCTTC. Translation gives CASSQDGQGDYGYTF.

J is TRBJ2-5 and V is TRBV30; D gene unclear. CDR1 GTSNPN and CDR2 SVGIG come from the germline V gene (reference sequence). The CDR3 consists of 13 residues. V shed 0 bases and J shed 5 bases, with 10 bases lying between them. DNA of the CDR3: TGTGCCTGGAGTGTGCCTGGCGACGAGACCCAGTACTTC. Translated: CAWSVPGDETQYF.

V is TRBV7-9 and J is TRBJ2-5; TRBD2 might be the D (6 bases). Germline V lookup: CDR1 SEHNR, CDR2 FQNEAQ (reference sequence). Trimming removed 1 base from V and 5 bases from J, with 14 bases in between. This CDR3 is built from 15 residues. The CDR3 bases are TGTGCCAGCAGCTTAGGATTCGGGGGAATTGAGACCCAGTACTTC. Translated: CASSLGFGGIETQYF.

The chain uses TRBV11-3 and TRBJ2-1; D possibly matches TRBD1 or TRBD2 (6 bases each). Trimming removed 0 bases from V and 4 bases from J, with 16 bases in between. Germline V gene sequence: CDR1 SGHNT, CDR2 YENEEA. This CDR3 has 17 amino acids. The CDR3 region has the DNA TGTGCCAGCAGCTTAGATAGGGGGGTACGGGGATACAATGAGCAGTTCTTC. This codes for CASSLDRGVRGYNEQFF.

This chain links TRBV10-3 with TRBJ2-1; no clear D gene. V dropped 0 bases and J dropped 4 bases, with 10 bases sitting between them. The germline gives CDR1 ENHRY, CDR2 SYGVKD. This CDR3 has 15 residues. This chain's CDR3 is CAISESGIWYNEQFF. The DNA of the CDR3 is TGTGCCATCAGTGAGTCGGGGATATGGTACAATGAGCAGTTCTTC.

The rearrangement joins TRBV4-3 to TRBJ1-1; tentatively, D is TRBD1 (5 bases). The CDR3 length is 14 residues. V was clipped by 2 bases and J by 1 base, with 8 bases between them. Germline V CDR1 and CDR2: LGHNA, YSLEER. This chain's CDR3 is CASSQTQGNTEAFF. In DNA form, the CDR3 reads TGCGCCAGCAGCCAAACGCAGGGGAACACTGAAGCTTTCTTT.

The chain links TRBV19 to TRBJ2-7; D uncertain. Germline loops: CDR1 LNHDA, CDR2 SQIVND (reference sequence). The CDR3 length is 11 residues. Between the trimmed V and J ends, which lost 6 bases and 1 base, there was a span of 4 bases. The CDR3 sequence is CASSRSYEQYF. Written as DNA, the CDR3 is TGTGCCAGTAGCCGGTCCTACGAGCAGTACTTC.

This clone has just one count. The rearrangement uses TRBV6-1 and TRBJ2-1; D not resolved. Germline-derived CDR1 and CDR2 are MNHNS and SASEGT. This CDR3 is 15 amino acids long. Deletions cut 4 bases from V and 2 bases from J, with 12 bases between. CDR3 nucleotides: TGTGCCAGCAGTGCTTTAAGGGTTCCCTACAATGAGCAGTTCTTC. Translated, it gives CASSALRVPYNEQFF.